The sequence of this T cell receptor beta chain was determined in a study of CD8+ T cells in alopecia areata. Study-level results: Scalp sequencing captures resident alphabeta T cells of normal skin too.

It was from alopecia areata patients that lesional scalp punch biopsies and peripheral blood were collected. This CDR3 region has 12 residues. The V and J ends lost 5 bases and 1 base respectively, with 5 bases between them. CDR1 and CDR2 (germline): SEHNR, FQNEAQ (reference sequence). Notes on this clone: Its antigen remains unidentified.

The sequencing template was cDNA reverse transcribed from extracted RNA. Profiling relied on immunoSEQ multiplex PCR, and the TCRdb table lists in-frame clones only, not all of them. The sample lists roughly 150,000 clones; 45% to 60% were seen once. Sequenced here: CD8+ T cells sorted from blood, sampled at week 0. This rearrangement joins TRBV7-9 to TRBJ1-1; D gene ambiguous. The TCR originated in a human donor with alopecia areata. The CDR3 protein is CASSPPNTEAFF. CDR3 DNA: TGTGCCAGCAGCCCACCGAACACTGAAGCTTTCTTT.